This T cell receptor beta chain was found in a study of blood T cells in healthy people across ages (dated by TCRdb to about 2015). Background on the whole study: In model experiments, template switching captured roughly one uniquely barcoded TCR beta cDNA molecule for every two T cells. The study measured age-related changes in TCR beta repertoire diversity using deep sequencing normalized with unique cDNA molecular identifiers. The donors were split into four age groups: young (average roughly 15 years), middle-aged (39), aged (over 55) and long-lived (about 82). Two additional independent replicas of 1 million unique cDNA reads from the same blood draw were analyzed for two donors (one aged 18 to 29 and one aged 80 or older). Overall study outcomes, separate from this receptor: Because donor CMV infection status was unknown, age-related changes in expanded clonotypes were potentially confounded. Observed TCR beta diversity per million T cells fell roughly linearly with age, and a significant reduction was already apparent by age around 40. A strong correlation was found between observed TCR beta diversity and the percentage of naive T cells measured by flow cytometry. Compared with the aged group, the long-lived group had more naive CD4+ T cells, fewer expanded clones and increased TCR diversity, a pattern suggesting age selection. Estimates of total diversity from one million sequenced T cells were regarded as lower bounds and underestimates. Since profiling was done on bulk unsorted PBMCs, naive and antigen-experienced compartments could not be conclusively compared.

Notes on this clonotype: What antigen it recognizes has not been identified. Base quality data are lacking; no much larger clone is found one base away.

The donors were about 40 Caucasian individuals from Russia, aged roughly 6 to 95 years, who were systemically healthy. About 10 milliliters of peripheral blood were collected from each donor into EDTA-treated Vacutainer tubes. Ficoll-Paque density-gradient centrifugation was used to isolate PBMCs, with at least 7 million per sample. Trizol reagent was used to extract total RNA from PBMCs, with at least 5.5 micrograms per sample. The percentages of naive CD45RAhigh/CD27high T cells were determined by flow cytometry on a PBMC aliquot from every donor. Library prep was done by 5' RACE. The instrument given in TCRdb is Illumina HiSeq 2500. A second PCR of roughly 7 to 12 cycles was run with a J-beta primer mix and a sample-barcoded 5' primer. A unique molecular identifier was introduced onto each TCR beta cDNA molecule by a template-switch 5' adaptor carrying 12 random nucleotides. At least 2.5 million CDR3-containing paired-end reads were obtained from each sample. First-strand cDNA synthesis was performed from all RNA using the Mint cDNA synthesis kit, with priming by a TRBC-specific oligonucleotide. Following uracil-DNA glycosylase treatment, a first 18-cycle PCR with universal primers M1SS and BC2_uni_R was performed on all cDNA. In the authors' own workflow: Each sample was normalized by randomly selecting 1 million high-quality reads, each carrying a distinct molecular identifier. Reads with shared molecular identifiers were discarded instead of being binned into consensus sequences. MiTCR, set to a Q25 quality threshold and the strictest error-elimination algorithm, was used for CDR3 identification, clonotype clustering and error correction. A nonparametric unseen species model using Euler transformation provided a lower-bound estimate of total TCR beta diversity. TCRdb reworked the public reads: Q25 trimming with fastp, MiXCR clone assembly, productive beta chains retained. Merged by CDR3 protein, the rows form single entries marked with the most common genes and DNA. The V and J calls were not made by the authors but by TCRdb's processing. Across this sample there are about 560,000 distinct CDR3 sequences, with about 29% seen only once. The ten biggest clones cover 3% to 4.5% of the sample.

This sample was also put to use in a study of T cells of mothers and their children. Per that second paper: The donors were nine systemically healthy Caucasian individuals, made up of three mothers and their six children. cDNA synthesis used all of the extracted RNA, with approximately 1.4 ug of RNA in each 15 ul reaction. In the second PCR, the M1S primer added sample barcodes and 2-4 random nucleotides. Over 9.5 million TCR beta CDR3 reads were obtained for each mother, and some 3.1 million reads were obtained for each child. Thymic selection similarly shapes TCR recombination output in related and unrelated pairs, with minor effect from inherited differences. Normalized repertoire overlap in related mother-child pairs was always slightly higher than in unrelated mother-child pairs, but the difference was never significant. With a sensitivity of approximately 100 clones per million clonotypes, no persistent microchimeric T cell clones were detected. Deep NGS was used in the study to compare the TCR beta repertoires of mothers and children and to look for features that separate related mother-child pairs from unrelated individuals. The mean age was 40 +/- 4 years for the mothers and approximately 11 +/- 4 years for the children. After adapters were ligated using NEBNext reagents, the libraries underwent 100+100 nt paired-end sequencing on an Illumina HiSeq 2000. To avoid cross-contamination, the mother libraries and the child libraries were prepared a month apart and sequenced in separate runs. Between about 500,000 and 2,100,000 distinct TCR beta clonotypes were identified per donor. Naive TCR beta clonotypes were estimated from low-frequency clonotypes matched to each donor's FACS-determined naive share, without sorting.

Sequenced material: blood. The sequence came from a boy under 10 years old in good health.

CDR3 reads: CASSQDEAAPYNEQFF. The DNA reads TGCGCCAGCAGCCAAGATGAAGCGGCTCCCTACAATGAGCAGTTCTTC. The rearrangement combines TRBV4-1 with TRBJ2-1, and the D gene may be TRBD2, 5 bases matching. The germline V gene specifies MGHRA as CDR1 and YSYEKL as CDR2. V and J are truncated by 0 bases and 2 bases respectively, leaving an intervening sequence of 11 bases. From the cysteine through the phenylalanine, the CDR3 covers 16 amino acids. Only CDR3 DNA is held: 48 bases, read in frame from base 1.